This TCR beta chain was identified during a study of blood T cells in healthy people across ages. Study-level findings and limits: Donor CMV status, an unknown factor, possibly confounded changes in expanded clonotypes.

This clonotype was detected once. Its antigen is as yet unknown. A second PCR of 7 to 11 cycles used a sample-barcoded 5' primer and a J-beta primer mix. TCRdb ran MiXCR on the 5' RACE reads and lists one entry per CDR3 protein. The table includes about 1.7 million distinct CDR3 sequences, 25% to 30% detected once. Germline loops: CDR1 MRHNA, CDR2 SNTAGT. The germline V and J ends were trimmed by 4 bases and 2 bases, with 15 bases remaining between them. This CDR3 spans 16 amino acids. The chain combines TRBV6-4 with TRBJ2-1; tentatively, D is TRBD2 (6 bases). Sequencing was carried out using blood. The TCR originated in a woman under 40 in good health. The CDR3, as DNA: TGTGCCAGCAGTGGGGCGGCTAGCGAGGCCTACAATGAGCAGTTCTTC. This translates into CASSGAASEAYNEQFF.